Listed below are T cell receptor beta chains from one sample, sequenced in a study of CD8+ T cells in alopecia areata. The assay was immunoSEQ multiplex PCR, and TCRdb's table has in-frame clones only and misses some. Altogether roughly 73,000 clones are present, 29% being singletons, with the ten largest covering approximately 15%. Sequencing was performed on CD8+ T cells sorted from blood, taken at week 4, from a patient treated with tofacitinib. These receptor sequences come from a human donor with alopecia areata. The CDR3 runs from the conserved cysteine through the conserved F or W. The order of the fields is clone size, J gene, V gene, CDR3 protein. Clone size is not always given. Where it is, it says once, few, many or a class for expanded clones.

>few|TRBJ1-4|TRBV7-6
CASSARDRGTNEKLFF
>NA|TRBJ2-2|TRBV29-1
CSVPDRDTGELFF
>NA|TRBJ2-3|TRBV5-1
CASSSLSTDTQYF
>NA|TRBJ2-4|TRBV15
CATSIKGLAGGPSAKNIQYF
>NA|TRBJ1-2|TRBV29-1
CSVANRGGFYGYTF
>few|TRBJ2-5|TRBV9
CASSVGTGLAGETQYF
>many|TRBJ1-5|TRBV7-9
CASSSTVIEGQPQHF
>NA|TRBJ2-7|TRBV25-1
CASSAPGLSYYEQYF
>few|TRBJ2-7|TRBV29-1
CSVEDLTRTGSYEQYF
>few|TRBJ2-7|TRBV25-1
CASSSRTGGYEQYF
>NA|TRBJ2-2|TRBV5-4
CASSLGGGSFTGELFF
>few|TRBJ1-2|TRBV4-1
CASSRDRAPNYGYTF
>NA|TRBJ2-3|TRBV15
CATSSSRGPTDTQYF
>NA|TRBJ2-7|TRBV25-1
CASSPGKNYEQYF
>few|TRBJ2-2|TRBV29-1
CSVDSGGRNTGELFF
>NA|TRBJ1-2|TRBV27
CASSLAGTGNGYTF
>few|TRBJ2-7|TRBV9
CASSVGGSKSDEQYF
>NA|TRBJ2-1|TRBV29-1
CSAPRDRDANEQFF
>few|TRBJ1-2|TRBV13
CASRGTGGYGYTF
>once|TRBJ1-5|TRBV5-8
CASRRDRGNQPQHF
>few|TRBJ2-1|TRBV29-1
CSVERDLGNEQFF
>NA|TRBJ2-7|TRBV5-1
CASSLGRQGFDEQYF
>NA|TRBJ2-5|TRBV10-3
CAISESGGEQYF
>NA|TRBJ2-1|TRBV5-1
CASSFLANEQFF
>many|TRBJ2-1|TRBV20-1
CSAPLYNEQFF
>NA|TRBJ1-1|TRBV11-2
CASSIGITEAFF
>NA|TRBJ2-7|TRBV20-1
CSAPGGLGQYF
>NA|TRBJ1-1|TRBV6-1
CASIIYPNTEAFF
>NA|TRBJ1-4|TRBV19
CASRWADLLFF
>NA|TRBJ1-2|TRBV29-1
CSVDIVGYGYTF
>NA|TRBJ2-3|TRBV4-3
CASSQPRPDTQYF
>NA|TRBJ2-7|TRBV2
CAIKRRTGDGEQYF
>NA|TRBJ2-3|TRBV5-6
CASSQGGGASDTQYF
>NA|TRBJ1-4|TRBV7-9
CASSPGRPLFF
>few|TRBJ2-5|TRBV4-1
CASSSRDSWETQYF
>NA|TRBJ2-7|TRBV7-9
CASSLMQGEQYF
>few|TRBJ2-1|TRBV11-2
CASSYTLQQFF
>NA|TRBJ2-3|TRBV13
CASTLREGLSTDTQYF
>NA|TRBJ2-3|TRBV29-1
CSVDSLDRGFPDTQYF
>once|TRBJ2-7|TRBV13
CASSETLSYEQYF
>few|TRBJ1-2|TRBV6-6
CAIRGADGYTF
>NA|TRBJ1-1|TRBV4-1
CASSQRRGGEAFF
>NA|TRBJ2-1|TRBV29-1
CSVLSGREVDEQFF
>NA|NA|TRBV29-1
CSVEGGQPYEQYF
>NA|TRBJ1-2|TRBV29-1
CSVEVHVKGGNYGYTF
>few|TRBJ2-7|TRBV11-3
CASSAPGQGHEQYF
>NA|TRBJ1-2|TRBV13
CASSLGRSYYGYTF
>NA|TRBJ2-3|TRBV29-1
CSVDDRAHDTQYF
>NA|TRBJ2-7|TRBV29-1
CSVSGRYEQYF
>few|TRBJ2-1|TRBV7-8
CASSLTSTSGKLTYNEQFF
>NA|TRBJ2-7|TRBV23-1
CAANLPGAKNF
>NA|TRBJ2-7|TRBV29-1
CSVVSGSSYEQYF
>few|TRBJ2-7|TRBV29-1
CSAGGVYEQYF